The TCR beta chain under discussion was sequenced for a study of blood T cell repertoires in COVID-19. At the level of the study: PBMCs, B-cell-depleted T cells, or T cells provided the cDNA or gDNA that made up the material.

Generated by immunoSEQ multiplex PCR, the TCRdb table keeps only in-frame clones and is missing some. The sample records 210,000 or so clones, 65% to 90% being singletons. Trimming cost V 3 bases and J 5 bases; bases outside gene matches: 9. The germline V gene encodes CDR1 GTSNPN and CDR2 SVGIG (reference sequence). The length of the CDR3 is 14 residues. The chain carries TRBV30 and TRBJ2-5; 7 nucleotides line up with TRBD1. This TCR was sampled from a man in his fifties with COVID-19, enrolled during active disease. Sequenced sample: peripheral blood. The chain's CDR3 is CAWSPGTAGETQYF. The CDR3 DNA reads TGTGCCTGGAGCCCGGGGACAGCAGGGGAGACCCAGTACTTC.